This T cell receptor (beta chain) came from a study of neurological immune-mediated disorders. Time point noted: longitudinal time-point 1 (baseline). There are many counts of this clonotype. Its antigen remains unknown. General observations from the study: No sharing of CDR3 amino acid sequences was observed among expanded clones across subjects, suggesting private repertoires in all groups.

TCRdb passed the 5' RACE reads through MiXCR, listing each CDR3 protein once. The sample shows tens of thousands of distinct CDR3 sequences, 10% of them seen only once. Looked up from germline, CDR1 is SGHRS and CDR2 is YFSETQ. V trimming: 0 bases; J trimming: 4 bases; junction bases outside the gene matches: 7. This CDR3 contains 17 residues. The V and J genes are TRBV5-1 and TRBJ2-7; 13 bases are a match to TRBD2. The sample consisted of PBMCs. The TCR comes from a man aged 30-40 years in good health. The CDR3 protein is CASSLEGWTSGSYEQYF. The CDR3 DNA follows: TGCGCCAGCAGCTTGGAAGGTTGGACTAGCGGGAGTTACGAGCAGTACTTC.